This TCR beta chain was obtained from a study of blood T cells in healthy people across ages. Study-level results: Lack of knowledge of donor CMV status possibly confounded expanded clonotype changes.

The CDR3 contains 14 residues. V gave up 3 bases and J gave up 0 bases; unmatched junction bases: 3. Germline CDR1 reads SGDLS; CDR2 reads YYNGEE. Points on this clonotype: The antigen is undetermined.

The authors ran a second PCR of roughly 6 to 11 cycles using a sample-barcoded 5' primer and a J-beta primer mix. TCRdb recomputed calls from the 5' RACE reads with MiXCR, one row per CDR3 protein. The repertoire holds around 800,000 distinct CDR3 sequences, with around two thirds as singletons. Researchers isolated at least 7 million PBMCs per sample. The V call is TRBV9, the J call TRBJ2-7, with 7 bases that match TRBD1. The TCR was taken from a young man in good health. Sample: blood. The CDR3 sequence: CASSDTGDSYEQYF. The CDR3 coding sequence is TGTGCCAGCAGCGATACAGGGGACTCCTACGAGCAGTACTTC.